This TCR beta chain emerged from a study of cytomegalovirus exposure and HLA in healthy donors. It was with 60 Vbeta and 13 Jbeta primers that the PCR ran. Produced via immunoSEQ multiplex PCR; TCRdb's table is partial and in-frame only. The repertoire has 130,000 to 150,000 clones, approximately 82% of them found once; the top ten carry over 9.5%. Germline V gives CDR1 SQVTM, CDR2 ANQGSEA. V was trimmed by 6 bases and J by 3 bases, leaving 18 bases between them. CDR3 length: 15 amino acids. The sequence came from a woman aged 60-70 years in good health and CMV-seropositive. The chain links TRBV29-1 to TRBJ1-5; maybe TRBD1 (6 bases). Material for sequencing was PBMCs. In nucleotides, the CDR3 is TGCAGCGTCGCGTGGCGGGCAGGGGCCAATCAGCCCCAGCATTTT. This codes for CSVAWRAGANQPQHF.